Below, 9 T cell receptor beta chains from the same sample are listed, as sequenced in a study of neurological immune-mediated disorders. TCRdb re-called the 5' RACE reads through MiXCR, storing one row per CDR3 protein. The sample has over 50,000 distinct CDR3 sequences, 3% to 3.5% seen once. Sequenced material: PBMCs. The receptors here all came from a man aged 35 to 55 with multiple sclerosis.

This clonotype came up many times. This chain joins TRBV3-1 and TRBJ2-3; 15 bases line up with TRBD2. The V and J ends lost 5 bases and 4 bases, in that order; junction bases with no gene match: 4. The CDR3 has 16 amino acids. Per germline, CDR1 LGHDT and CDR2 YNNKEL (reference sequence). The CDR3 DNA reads TGTGCCAGCAGCTTCTGGACTAGCGGGGGGGCAGATACGCAGTATTTT. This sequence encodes CASSFWTSGGADTQYF.

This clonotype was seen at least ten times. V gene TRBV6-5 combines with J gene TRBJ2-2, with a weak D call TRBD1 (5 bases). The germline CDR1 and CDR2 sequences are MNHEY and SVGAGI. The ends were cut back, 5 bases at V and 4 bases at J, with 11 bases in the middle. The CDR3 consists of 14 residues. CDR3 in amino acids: CASSPQGGTGELFF. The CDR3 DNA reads TGTGCCAGCAGTCCCCAGGGCGGCACCGGGGAGCTGTTTTTT.

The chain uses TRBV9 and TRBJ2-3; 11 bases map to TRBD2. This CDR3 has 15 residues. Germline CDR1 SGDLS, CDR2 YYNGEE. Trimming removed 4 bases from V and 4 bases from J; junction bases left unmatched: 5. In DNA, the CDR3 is TGTGCCAGCAGCACCCTTAGCGGGGGGGCAGATACGCAGTATTTT. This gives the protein CASSTLSGGADTQYF.

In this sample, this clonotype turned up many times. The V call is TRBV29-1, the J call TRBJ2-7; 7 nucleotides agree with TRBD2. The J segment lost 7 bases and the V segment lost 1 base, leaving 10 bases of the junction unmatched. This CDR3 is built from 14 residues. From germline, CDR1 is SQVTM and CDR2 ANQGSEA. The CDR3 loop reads CSVEVSGVMGEQYF. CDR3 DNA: TGCAGCGTTGAAGTAAGCGGGGTCATGGGGGAGCAGTACTTC.

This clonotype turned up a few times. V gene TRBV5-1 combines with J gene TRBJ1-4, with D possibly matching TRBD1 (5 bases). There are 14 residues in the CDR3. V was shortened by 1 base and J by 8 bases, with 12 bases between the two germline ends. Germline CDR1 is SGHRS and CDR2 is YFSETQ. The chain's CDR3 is CASSLPGKEEKLFF. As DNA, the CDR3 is TGCGCCAGCAGCTTGCCAGGGAAGGAAGAAAAACTGTTTTTT.

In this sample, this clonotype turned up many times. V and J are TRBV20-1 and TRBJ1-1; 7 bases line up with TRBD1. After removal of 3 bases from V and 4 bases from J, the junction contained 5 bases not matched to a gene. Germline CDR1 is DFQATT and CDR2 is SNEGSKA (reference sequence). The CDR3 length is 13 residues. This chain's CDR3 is CSARQGGSTEAFF. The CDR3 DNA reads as TGCAGTGCTAGGCAGGGGGGAAGCACTGAAGCTTTCTTT.

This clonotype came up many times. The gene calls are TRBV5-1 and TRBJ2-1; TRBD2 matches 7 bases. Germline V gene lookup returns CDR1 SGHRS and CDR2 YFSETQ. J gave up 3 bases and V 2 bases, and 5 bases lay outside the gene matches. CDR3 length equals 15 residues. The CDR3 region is CASSFGAGDYNEQFF. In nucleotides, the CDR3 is TGCGCCAGCAGCTTCGGGGCGGGGGACTACAATGAGCAGTTCTTC. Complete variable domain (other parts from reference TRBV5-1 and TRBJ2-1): KAGVTQTPRYLIKTRGQQVTLSCSPISGHRSVSWYQQTPGQGLQFLFEYFSETQRNKGNFPGRFSGRQFSNSRSEMNVSTLELGDSALYLCASSFGAGDYNEQFFGPGTRLTVL.

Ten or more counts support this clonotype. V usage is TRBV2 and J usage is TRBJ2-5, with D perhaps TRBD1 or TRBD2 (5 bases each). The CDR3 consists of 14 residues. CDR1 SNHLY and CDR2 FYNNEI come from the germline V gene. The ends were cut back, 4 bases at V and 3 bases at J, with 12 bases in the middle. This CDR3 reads CASSAPGQEETQYF. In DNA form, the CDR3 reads TGTGCCAGCAGTGCCCCGGGGCAAGAAGAGACCCAGTACTTC. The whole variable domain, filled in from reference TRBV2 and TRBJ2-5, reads EPEVTQTPSHQVTQMGQEVILRCVPISNHLYFYWYRQILGQKVEFLVSFYNNEISEKSEIFDDQFSVERPDGSNFTLKIRSTKLEDSAMYFCASSAPGQEETQYFGPGTRLLVL.

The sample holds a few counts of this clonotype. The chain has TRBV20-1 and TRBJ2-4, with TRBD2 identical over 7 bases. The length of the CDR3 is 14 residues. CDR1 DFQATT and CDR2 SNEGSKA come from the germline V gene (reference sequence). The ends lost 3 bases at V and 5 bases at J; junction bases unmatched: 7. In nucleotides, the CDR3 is TGCAGTGCTAGGGGGAGGGGCAGCCAAAACATTCAGTACTTC. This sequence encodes CSARGRGSQNIQYF.